This record covers a single T cell receptor beta chain. The antigen it binds to is not known. At one end the junction does not follow the germline gene, possibly because of a read error. The data are from a study of shared clonotypes between healthy human individuals (dated by TCRdb to the early 2020s). With regard to the full study: Three men and a couple of women, aged 18 to 49 years, made up the cohort. Leukapheresis yielded between about 0.85 and 9.5 billion PBMCs per donor. To increase sequencing depth and limit assay-specific biases, different laboratories used diverse techniques to prepare libraries and sequence TCR repertoires. For each donor, CD4 naive and CD4 memory were each given three plates, CD8 naive was given two plates, and CD8 memory was given one plate. To estimate repertoire size and how much clonotype sharing occurs between individuals, the study deeply sequenced the blood TCR repertoires of 4 to 6 healthy adults. What the authors observed across the whole study: Only blood was sampled, and tissue TCR repertoires likely differ from those in blood. Compared with non-shared clonotypes, clonotypes shared by all four sorted-subset donors had higher generation probabilities. Estimated clonotype richness was generally larger for naive than for memory subsets. Even with the large sequencing depth, rarefaction of the sorted-subset datasets indicated that sequencing was incomplete. Pairwise subsampling indicated that sequencing depth was expected to affect the degree of clonotype sharing among donors. Because the study included a small number of donors, the genetic and exposure-history diversity represented was limited. Sharing across a few donors was observed for about 4.8% of naive CD4, 3% to 4% of naive CD8, 2% to 2.5% of memory CD4, and around 0.44% of memory CD8 clonotypes.

Including cysteine and phenylalanine, the CDR3 has 15 amino acids. Only the CDR3 DNA stays, 45 bases, in frame from base 1. The germline V gene sets CDR1 to SGHNT and CDR2 to YENEEA. The donors were healthy, HIV-negative adults who had no recently reported acute infections or vaccinations. Every donor was a Caucasian adult living in Nashville, Tennessee, USA. CD4+ T cells were enriched through magnetic negative selection, after which naive cells were positively selected on CD45RA and the remaining negative fraction served as the memory subset. After blood collection by leukapheresis, PBMCs were isolated using Ficoll-Histopaque density gradient centrifugation and then cryopreserved in the vapor phase of liquid nitrogen. Analytical flow cytometry was used to check the purity and quantity of each magnetically sorted T cell population. Genomic DNA was isolated from each sorted fraction and quantified by UV absorbance on a Nanodrop 2000c.

TCR CDR3 regions were amplified from genomic DNA by multiplex PCR using the deep immunoSEQ assay. Extracted genomic DNA from each cell subset was distributed evenly across all wells of several immunoSEQ 96-well plates, and each plate was treated as a replicate. For sorted subsets, each replicate PCR was loaded with roughly 200 ng genomic DNA, equivalent to 25,000 to 35,000 T cell genomes. The purified libraries were quantified using a Qubit 3.0 fluorometer, sized with a Bioanalyzer 2100, and then quantified again using the KAPA Library Quantification kit. A separate single-read 150-cycle Illumina NextSeq 550 flow cell was used to sequence each immunoSEQ 96-well plate. The paper's data handling went like this. Because the immunoSEQ output included only junctional sequences and no quality scores, the filtering could not be the same as the filtering used for full-length reads. To assign V/J genes and CDR3, sequences were annotated against IMGT germline references using PyIR, a Python wrapper for IgBLAST v1.9. Reads with weak V/J assignments (E-value above 1e-6), missing CDR3, stop codons, out-of-frame junctions, or ambiguous translated residues were removed. V3J clonotypes were defined as sequences sharing the same inferred V gene, J gene, and CDR3 amino acid sequence. Percentage overlap between repertoires was calculated by dividing the number of shared unique clonotypes by the size of the smaller repertoire. Richness of each repertoire was evaluated using RTK rarefaction, the Chao1 estimator, and Recon v2.1 estimates of unobserved clonotypes. For all TCRbeta clonotypes obtained by the gDNA method from several donors, generation probabilities were computed with OLGA. TCRdb took over this immuneACCESS table, retaining in-frame rearrangements with V and J assigned. Such tables are incomplete; in checked studies, under half of the missing clones stem from an unresolved V gene, and the remainder is unexplained. The DNA gave D and trimming, while V, J and clone size come from that table. The table for this sample lists roughly 500,000 clones; around 95% of them were counted only once. The ten top clones hold 0.05% to 0.07% of the sample.

This TCR came from a woman in her 30s in good health. The chain couples TRBV11-3 to TRBJ2-5; a tentative D call is TRBD1 (6 bases match). The DNA matches TRBJ2-7 better at its end, which makes the J call doubtful. The sample was naive CD4+ T cells sorted from blood. The sample's cell subset or site label, decoded: CD45RA+ positively selected. The CDR3 reads CASSLETGPYYEQYF. Read as DNA, the sequence is TGTGCCAGCAGCCTAGAGACAGGTCCCTACTACGAGCAGTACTTC.